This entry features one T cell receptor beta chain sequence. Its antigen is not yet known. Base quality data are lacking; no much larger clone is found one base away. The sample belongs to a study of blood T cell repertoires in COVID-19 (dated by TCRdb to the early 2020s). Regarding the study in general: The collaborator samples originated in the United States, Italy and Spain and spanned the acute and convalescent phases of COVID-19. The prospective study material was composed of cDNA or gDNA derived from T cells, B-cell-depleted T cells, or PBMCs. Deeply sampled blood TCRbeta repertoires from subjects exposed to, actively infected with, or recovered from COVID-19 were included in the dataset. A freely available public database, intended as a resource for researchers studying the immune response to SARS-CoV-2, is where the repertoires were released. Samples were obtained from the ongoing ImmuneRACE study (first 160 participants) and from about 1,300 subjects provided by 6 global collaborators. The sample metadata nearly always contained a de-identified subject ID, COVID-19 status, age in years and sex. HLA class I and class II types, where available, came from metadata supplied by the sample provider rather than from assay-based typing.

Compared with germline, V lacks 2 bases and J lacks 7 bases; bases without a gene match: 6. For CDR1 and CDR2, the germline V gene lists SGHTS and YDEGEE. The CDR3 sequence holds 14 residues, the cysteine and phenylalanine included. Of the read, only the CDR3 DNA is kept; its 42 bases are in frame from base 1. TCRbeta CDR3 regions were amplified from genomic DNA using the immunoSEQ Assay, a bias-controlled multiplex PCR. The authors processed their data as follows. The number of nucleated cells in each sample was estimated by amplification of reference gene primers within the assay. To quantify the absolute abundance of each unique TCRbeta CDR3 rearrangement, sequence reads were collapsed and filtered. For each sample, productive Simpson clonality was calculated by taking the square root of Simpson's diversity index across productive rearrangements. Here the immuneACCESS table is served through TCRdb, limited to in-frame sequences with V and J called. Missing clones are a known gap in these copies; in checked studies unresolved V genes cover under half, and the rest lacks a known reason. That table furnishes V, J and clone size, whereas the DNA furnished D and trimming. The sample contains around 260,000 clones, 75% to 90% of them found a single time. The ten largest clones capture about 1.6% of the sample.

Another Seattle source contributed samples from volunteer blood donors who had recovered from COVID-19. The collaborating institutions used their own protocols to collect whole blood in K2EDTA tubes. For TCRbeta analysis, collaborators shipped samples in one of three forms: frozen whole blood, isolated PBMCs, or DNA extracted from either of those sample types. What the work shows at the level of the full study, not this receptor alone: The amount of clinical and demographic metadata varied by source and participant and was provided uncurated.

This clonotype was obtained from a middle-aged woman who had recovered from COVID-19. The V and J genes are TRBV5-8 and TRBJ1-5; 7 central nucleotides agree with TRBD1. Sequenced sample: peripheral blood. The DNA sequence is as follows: TGTGCCAGCAGCTTCGGACAGGACGAACAGCCCCAGCATTTT. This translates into CASSFGQDEQPQHF.